This TCR beta chain is drawn from a study of blood T cell repertoires in COVID-19. Study-wide background: Samples of COVID-19 (acute and convalescent) were obtained from the United States, Italy and Spain. PBMCs, B-cell-depleted T cells, or T cells provided the cDNA or gDNA that made up the material.

As originally analysed: Amplification with reference gene primers provided the estimates of nucleated cell counts. TCRdb's table, derived via immunoSEQ multiplex PCR, lists solely in-frame clones and lacks some. V and J calls and clone size are those listed in that table; D and trimming were worked out from the DNA. The data hold 62,000 or so clones, with 80% to 90% observed a single time. V was clipped by 4 bases and J by 0 bases, with 7 bases between them. Germline loops: CDR1 SNHLY, CDR2 FYNNEI. There are 15 residues in the CDR3. The TCR comes from a woman aged 55 to 70 with acute or convalescent COVID-19. Specimen: peripheral blood. The V call is TRBV2, the J call TRBJ2-6; D gene uncertain. DNA of the CDR3: TGTGCCAGCAGTGTGAGAAACTCTGGGGCCAACGTCCTGACTTTC. Its translation: CASSVRNSGANVLTF.